This TCR beta chain comes out of a study of Ad26.COV2.S vaccination and SARS-CoV-2 variants. Study overall: Ad26.COV2.S, an intramuscular injection, was given once or twice 56 days apart. Study results and caveats: Whether participants received vaccine or placebo, their non-spike TCR breadth was similar. Marked by substantial breadth, spike-specific CD8+ and CD4+ T cell responses were reportedly seen after vaccination.

Generated by immunoSEQ multiplex PCR, the TCRdb table keeps only in-frame clones and is missing some. The data show hundreds of thousands of clones, about nine tenths seen once. Note on this clone: Its antigen remains unidentified.

Treatment: roughly 20 received Ad26.COV2.S at low or high dose, single or two shots; about 5 received placebo; per-sample allocation not given. Following the first vaccine or placebo injection, samples were taken on day 63. The CDR3 sequence is 14 residues long. The germline V gene has CDR1 MNHEY and CDR2 SVGAGI. V dropped 6 bases and J dropped 4; count of bases not matched to a gene: 6. This chain joins TRBV6-5 and TRBJ1-5; 7 bases are a match to TRBD1. This sample comprised peripheral blood, obtained in a trial of Ad26.COV2.S vaccine versus placebo. The receptor's source is a person between 18 and 65 years old who received the Ad26.COV2.S COVID-19 vaccine or a placebo. The chain's CDR3 is CASSRSTGNQPQHF. Here the CDR3 DNA reads TGTGCCAGCAGCCGTTCGACAGGGAATCAGCCCCAGCATTTT.